This T cell receptor beta chain was sequenced in a study of PD-L1 blockade in urothelial cancer. This CDR3 has 18 residues. Time point defined: peripheral blood 6 weeks after treatment start. The table came from immunoSEQ multiplex PCR; TCRdb's copy has only in-frame clones and leaves some out. The sample has some 41,000 clones, around 83% seen once; the top ten hold roughly 2.7%. The source of this sequence is a man aged 70 or older with urothelial cancer. The gene calls are TRBV21-1 and TRBJ1-2. TRBV21-1 represents a pseudogene. Sequenced here: PBMCs, sampled around atezolizumab (anti-PD-L1) treatment. The chain's CDR3 is CASSKGEGPVDLRYGYTF. For the CDR3, the DNA is TGTGCCAGCAGCAAAGGGGAGGGCCCAGTCGATCTACGTTATGGCTACACCTTC.